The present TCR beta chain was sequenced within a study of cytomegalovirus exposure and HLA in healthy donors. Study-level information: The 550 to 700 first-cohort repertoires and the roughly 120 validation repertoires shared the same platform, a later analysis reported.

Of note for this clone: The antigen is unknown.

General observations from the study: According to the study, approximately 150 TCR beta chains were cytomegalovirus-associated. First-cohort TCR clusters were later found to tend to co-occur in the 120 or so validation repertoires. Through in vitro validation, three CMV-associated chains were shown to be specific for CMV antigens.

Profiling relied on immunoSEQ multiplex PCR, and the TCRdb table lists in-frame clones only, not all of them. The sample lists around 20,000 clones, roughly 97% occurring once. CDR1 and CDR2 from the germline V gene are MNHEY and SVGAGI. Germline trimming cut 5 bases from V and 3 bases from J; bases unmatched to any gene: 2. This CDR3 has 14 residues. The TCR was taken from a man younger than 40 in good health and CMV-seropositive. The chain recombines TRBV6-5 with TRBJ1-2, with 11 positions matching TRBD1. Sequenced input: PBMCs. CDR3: CASSPGQGDYGYTF. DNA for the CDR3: TGTGCCAGCAGTCCGGGACAGGGGGACTATGGCTACACCTTC.